A selection of T cell receptor beta chains follows, all from one sample in a study of persistence of HIV-infected CD4 T cells. Which antigens these TCRs recognize remains unknown. Assay: immunoSEQ multiplex PCR; the TCRdb copy retains only in-frame clones and omits some. The profile shows 25,000 to 35,000 clones, 78% of them singletons. The sample was CD4+ T cells sorted from PBMCs after roughly 20-hour stimulation, taken from a patient who received antiretroviral therapy. These receptors all come from an adult woman with HIV who was CMV-seropositive. Each CDR3 is given with its conserved first and last residue. The order of the fields is V gene, D gene, clone size, J gene, CDR3 DNA, CDR3 protein. A D gene is named only where the DNA matches it firmly. Some rows have no size entry. The others give once, few or many, or a class for an expanded clone.

V: TRBV2; D: TRBD1; size: -; J: TRBJ2-7; DNA: TGTGCCAGCAGAGGGACAGGGAGTAACGAGCAGTACTTC; CDR3: CASRGTGSNEQYF
V: TRBV7-9; D: TRBD1; size: -; J: TRBJ1-2; DNA: TGTGCCAGCAGCTCCAGGGGGCGCGAGGTCTATGGCTACACCTTC; CDR3: CASSSRGREVYGYTF
V: TRBV7-9; D: -; size: -; J: TRBJ2-3; DNA: TGTGCCAGCAGCTTCGGACAGACCCATTACACAGATACGCAGTATTTT; CDR3: CASSFGQTHYTDTQYF
V: TRBV5-1; D: -; size: -; J: TRBJ2-2; DNA: TGCGCCAGCAGCTTGGAAGGGCTTCTGAACACCGGGGAGCTGTTTTTT; CDR3: CASSLEGLLNTGELFF
V: TRBV5-1; D: -; size: -; J: TRBJ1-3; DNA: TGCGCCAGCAGCTTGGCCGGATCCGGTGGAAACACCATATATTTT; CDR3: CASSLAGSGGNTIYF
V: TRBV6-5; D: -; size: few; J: TRBJ1-3; DNA: TGTGCCAGCAGTCTAACAGGGCCGGACACCATATATTTT; CDR3: CASSLTGPDTIYF
V: TRBV20-1; D: -; size: -; J: TRBJ1-5; DNA: TGCAGTGCTAGTTTGGACAGCAATCAGCCCCAGCATTTT; CDR3: CSASLDSNQPQHF
V: TRBV5-4; D: -; size: -; J: TRBJ2-1; DNA: TGTGCCAGCAGCTTGGGGCTCAATGAGCAGTTCTTC; CDR3: CASSLGLNEQFF
V: TRBV5-1; D: -; size: few; J: TRBJ1-3; DNA: TGCGCCAGCAGCTTGGCCGGGGACCGGAACACCATATATTTT; CDR3: CASSLAGDRNTIYF
V: TRBV6-5; D: -; size: -; J: TRBJ2-1; DNA: TGTGCCAGCAGTCCCCGGTACGGGGGCAATGAGCAGTTCTTC; CDR3: CASSPRYGGNEQFF
V: TRBV14; D: -; size: -; J: TRBJ1-2; DNA: TGTGCCAGCAGCTCTAATCCATACTATGGCTACACCTTC; CDR3: CASSSNPYYGYTF
V: TRBV12-5; D: TRBD1; size: -; J: TRBJ1-1; DNA: TGTGCTAGTGGCTCCGGGACAGGGGGAGGATGGACTGAAGCTTTCTTT; CDR3: CASGSGTGGGWTEAFF
V: TRBV5-1; D: TRBD1; size: -; J: TRBJ1-1; DNA: TGCGCCAGCAGCACCCACCCGGGACAGGGGTCCGGGGGGACTGAAGCTTTCTTT; CDR3: CASSTHPGQGSGGTEAFF
V: TRBV30; D: -; size: -; J: TRBJ2-5; DNA: TGTGCCTGGAGTGCCCGTGGGACGGTTAAAGGGACCCAGTACTTC; CDR3: CAWSARGTVKGTQYF
V: TRBV5-4; D: TRBD1; size: -; J: TRBJ2-7; DNA: TGTGCCAGCAGCTTCGACAGGGGGAGAAGCTCCTACGAGCAGTACTTC; CDR3: CASSFDRGRSSYEQYF
V: TRBV5-1; D: -; size: -; J: TRBJ1-1; DNA: TGCGCCAGCAGCTTTACAGGGCTGGACACTGAAGCTTTCTTT; CDR3: CASSFTGLDTEAFF
V: TRBV14; D: TRBD1; size: -; J: TRBJ1-2; DNA: TGTGCCAGCAGCCCACAGGGGTTTAACTATGGCTACACCTTC; CDR3: CASSPQGFNYGYTF
V: TRBV19; D: -; size: -; J: TRBJ1-3; DNA: TGTGCCAGCGTCCAGGGTACTGGAAACACCATATATTTT; CDR3: CASVQGTGNTIYF
V: TRBV5-1; D: -; size: -; J: TRBJ1-2; DNA: TGCGCCAGCAGCCCAGGAACAGCTAACTATGGCTACACCTTC; CDR3: CASSPGTANYGYTF
V: TRBV5-5; D: -; size: -; J: TRBJ2-2; DNA: TGTGCCAGCAGGGGGAGACAGGACACCGGGGAGCTGTTTTTT; CDR3: CASRGRQDTGELFF
V: TRBV2; D: -; size: -; J: TRBJ1-5; DNA: TGTGCCAGCAGTGGTTTGGGGGCGAGCAATCAGCCCCAGCATTTT; CDR3: CASSGLGASNQPQHF
V: TRBV7-9; D: -; size: few; J: TRBJ2-2; DNA: TGTGCCAGCCCCCCTTCCGAGACCGGGGAGCTGTTTTTT; CDR3: CASPPSETGELFF
V: TRBV7-3; D: -; size: -; J: TRBJ1-1; DNA: TGTGCCAGCAGCCCCGGAGGGCTGTCCACTGAAGCTTTCTTT; CDR3: CASSPGGLSTEAFF
V: TRBV2; D: -; size: -; J: TRBJ1-6; DNA: TGTGCCACCCTCTCGCAGGGTAGCAATTCACCCCTCCACTTT; CDR3: CATLSQGSNSPLHF
V: TRBV23-1; D: -; size: -; J: TRBJ1-6; DNA: TGCGCCAGCAGTCACCCCCCCGAGACGGGGAGCGCGGTCGATTCACCCCTCCACTTT; CDR3: CASSHPPETGSAVDSPLHF
V: TRBV30; D: -; size: -; J: TRBJ1-1; DNA: TGTGCCTGGAGTGTACGAGTCCTTCGGTTT; CDR3: CAWSVRVLRF
V: TRBV5-1; D: TRBD1; size: -; J: TRBJ1-6; DNA: TGCGCCAGCAACACAGGGGGCGAATCACCCCTCCACTTT; CDR3: CASNTGGESPLHF
V: TRBV6-2/TRBV6-3; D: TRBD2; size: -; J: TRBJ2-4; DNA: TGTGCCAGCAGTTTCTCTAGCGGGGCCAAAAACATTCAGTACTTC; CDR3: CASSFSSGAKNIQYF
V: TRBV5-1; D: -; size: -; J: TRBJ2-3; DNA: TGCGCCAGCAGCTCCGGGATTAGCACAGATACGCAGTATTTT; CDR3: CASSSGISTDTQYF
V: TRBV16; D: -; size: -; J: TRBJ1-6; DNA: TGTGCCAGCAGCCCCCCTTTTGGGAGGCCTTCGAGATCACCCCTCCACTTT; CDR3: CASSPPFGRPSRSPLHF
V: TRBV20-1; D: -; size: -; J: TRBJ1-1; DNA: TGCAGTGCTAGAGATGGGACTAGGGCTTTCTTT; CDR3: CSARDGTRAFF
V: TRBV11-2; D: -; size: once; J: TRBJ1-1; DNA: TGTGCCAGCTCGACGGGTATTTTGAGGACTGAAGCTTTCTTT; CDR3: CASSTGILRTEAFF
V: TRBV5-4; D: -; size: once; J: TRBJ2-1; DNA: TGTGCCAGCAGCTTGGACAAACACAATGAGCAGTTCTTC; CDR3: CASSLDKHNEQFF
V: TRBV5-1; D: -; size: -; J: TRBJ2-5; DNA: TGCGCCAGCAGCATTTCGAGGGTCCAAGAGACCCAGTACTTC; CDR3: CASSISRVQETQYF
V: TRBV2; D: -; size: few; J: TRBJ1-5; DNA: TGTGCCAGCAGTCTTTCTTCAGGAGAAGTTCAGCCCCAGCATTTT; CDR3: CASSLSSGEVQPQHF
V: TRBV6-5; D: TRBD1; size: few; J: TRBJ1-6; DNA: TGTGCCAGCAAAAAACAGGGGTTTGGGTCACCCCTCCACTTT; CDR3: CASKKQGFGSPLHF
V: TRBV5-5; D: -; size: -; J: TRBJ1-5; DNA: TGTGCCAGCAGCTTGCGATATAGCAATCAGCCCCAGCATTTT; CDR3: CASSLRYSNQPQHF
V: TRBV2; D: -; size: medium-sized; J: TRBJ2-2; DNA: TGTGCCAGCACATTTTTCGGAGACGTCGGGGAGCTGTTTTTT; CDR3: CASTFFGDVGELFF
V: TRBV29-1; D: -; size: -; J: TRBJ1-2; DNA: TGCAGCGTACACGGGCCCCCAGCTAACTATGGCTACACCTTC; CDR3: CSVHGPPANYGYTF
V: TRBV7-8; D: TRBD1; size: -; J: TRBJ1-2; DNA: TGTGCCAGCAGCTTAGCGAGGACAGGGGAGAGGAGCGGCTACACCTTC; CDR3: CASSLARTGERSGYTF
V: TRBV5-1; D: TRBD1; size: -; J: TRBJ1-5; DNA: TGCGCCAGCAGCAGGACAGGGGATAGCAATCAGCCCCAGCATTTT; CDR3: CASSRTGDSNQPQHF
V: TRBV7-8; D: -; size: -; J: TRBJ1-1; DNA: TGTGCCAGCAGCTTAGCGGGGGTCGCTGAAGCTTTCTTT; CDR3: CASSLAGVAEAFF
V: TRBV6-1; D: -; size: few; J: TRBJ2-1; DNA: TGTGCCAGCAAAGGGTGGGAAATCTACAATGAGCAGTTCTTC; CDR3: CASKGWEIYNEQFF
V: TRBV5-6; D: -; size: -; J: TRBJ1-2; DNA: TGTGCCAGCAGGTGGGGACGGCAAGGGGGCTACACCTTC; CDR3: CASRWGRQGGYTF
V: TRBV19; D: -; size: -; J: TRBJ1-2; DNA: TGTGCCAGTAGTCCACAAATGGGTAACTATGGCTACACCTTC; CDR3: CASSPQMGNYGYTF
V: TRBV9; D: -; size: -; J: TRBJ1-2; DNA: TGTGCCAGCAGCCCCTCCCCCCGGGCCGGCCACTATGGCTACACCTTC; CDR3: CASSPSPRAGHYGYTF
V: TRBV10-3; D: -; size: -; J: TRBJ2-3; DNA: TGTGCCATCAGTGACTACAGCGGAGATACGCAGTATTTT; CDR3: CAISDYSGDTQYF
V: TRBV6-1; D: -; size: few; J: TRBJ1-2; DNA: TGTGCCAGCAGTGATATAACAGGGAGCTATGGCTACACCTTC; CDR3: CASSDITGSYGYTF
V: TRBV9; D: -; size: -; J: TRBJ1-2; DNA: TGTGCCAGCAGCCCCCGCCCGGGGGGGGACTATGGCTACACCTTC; CDR3: CASSPRPGGDYGYTF
V: TRBV19; D: -; size: -; J: TRBJ1-1; DNA: TGTGCCAGTAGTATCCCCCCCCGAACAGGCATGAACACTGAAGCTTTCTTT; CDR3: CASSIPPRTGMNTEAFF
V: TRBV29-1; D: -; size: -; J: TRBJ2-3; DNA: TGCAGCGTTGGAAGGTTAGCGGATACGCAGTATTTT; CDR3: CSVGRLADTQYF
V: TRBV6-6; D: -; size: -; J: TRBJ1-2; DNA: TGTGCCAGCAGTCGCCGGGACCCAGGGGACTATGGCTACACCTTC; CDR3: CASSRRDPGDYGYTF
V: TRBV14; D: -; size: -; J: TRBJ1-1; DNA: TGTGCCAGCAGCCAAGAATCAATAGGGATGCCCATGAACACTGAAGCTTTCTTT; CDR3: CASSQESIGMPMNTEAFF